These 10 T cell receptor beta chains were all obtained from the same sample, sequenced in a study of blood T cell repertoires in COVID-19. Only in-frame clones appear in the TCRdb table, and some are missing; sequencing was by immunoSEQ multiplex PCR. The table has approximately 82,000 clones, 65% to 85% seen once; the top ten hold about 17%. The material sequenced was peripheral blood. All receptors come from an older woman with acute or convalescent COVID-19.

This chain uses TRBV18 with TRBJ1-5, with D unresolved. The CDR3 extends over 12 amino acids. V lost 5 bases and J 4 bases, leaving 6 bases between the germline ends. Germline V gives CDR1 KGHSH, CDR2 LQKENI. This CDR3 reads CASSSYNQPQHF. CDR3 DNA: TGTGCCAGCTCATCCTATAATCAGCCCCAGCATTTT.

This rearrangement joins TRBV6-5 to TRBJ1-3; D is perhaps TRBD1 (6 bases). V lost 6 bases to trimming and J lost 3 bases, with 15 bases between them. There are 15 residues in the CDR3. Germline CDR1 reads MNHEY; CDR2 reads SVGAGI. CDR3 protein: CASRDRDINGNTIYF. CDR3 nucleotides: TGTGCCAGCAGGGATAGGGACATTAATGGAAACACCATATATTTT.

V gene TRBV7-9 combines with J gene TRBJ2-3; 7 bases fit TRBD2. The junction had 13 bases not matched to a gene; V was cut back by 6 bases and J by 4 bases. Per the germline V gene, CDR1 is SEHNR and CDR2 is FQNEAQ (reference sequence). The CDR3 has 16 amino acids. CDR3 protein: CASRPTSAVGSDTQYF. As DNA, the CDR3 is TGTGCCAGCAGGCCAACTAGCGCGGTAGGGTCAGATACGCAGTATTTT.

As for this clone: The identical CDR3 is also encoded by other nucleotide sequences in the sample. V gene TRBV5-1 combines with J gene TRBJ2-1, with TRBD2 matching 11 bases. The CDR3 contains 15 residues. The junction had 0 bases not matched to a gene; V was cut back by 0 bases and J by 4 bases. Germline values: CDR1 SGHRS, CDR2 YFSETQ. CDR3 in DNA: TGCGCCAGCAGCTTGGGACTAGCGGGATACAATGAGCAGTTCTTC. Translation gives CASSLGLAGYNEQFF.

The genes are TRBV10-3 and TRBJ1-4; perhaps TRBD1 as D (5 bases). Trimming stripped 0 bases from V and 3 bases from J, with 5 bases between. Per germline, CDR1 ENHRY and CDR2 SYGVKD. The CDR3 covers 14 residues. DNA for the CDR3: TGTGCCATCAGTGAGTCGGGGCCTAATGAAAAACTGTTTTTT. This encodes CAISESGPNEKLFF.

The chain combines TRBV10-3 with TRBJ2-7; D perhaps matches TRBD2 (5 bases). From germline, CDR1 is ENHRY and CDR2 SYGVKD. This CDR3 spans 15 amino acids. The ends were cut back, 1 base at V and 1 base at J, with 11 bases in the middle. CDR3 in DNA: TGTGCCATCAGTGAGTATAGGACTTCGTCCTACGAGCAGTACTTC. Protein product: CAISEYRTSSYEQYF.

The CDR3 DNA is TGTGCCATCAGTGGAGAGGGGGGACTAGCGGGGTTGGATGAGCAGTTCTTC. Protein sequence: CAISGEGGLAGLDEQFF. The V call is TRBV10-3, the J call TRBJ2-1; 13 bases line up with TRBD2. CDR1 and CDR2 from the germline V gene are ENHRY and SYGVKD. After removal of 4 bases from V and 8 bases from J, the junction contained 11 bases not matched to a gene. The CDR3 loop spans 17 amino acids.

The chain couples TRBV6-4 to TRBJ2-7; TRBD2 matches 7 bases. Germline values: CDR1 MRHNA, CDR2 SNTAGT. V was clipped by 0 bases and J by 6 bases; unmatched bases: 2. CDR3 size: 13 residues. Written as DNA, the CDR3 is TGTGCCAGCAGTGACTCGGCTAGCGGCGAGCAGTACTTC. Translation: CASSDSASGEQYF.

The chain is built from TRBV5-1 and TRBJ1-6, with D possibly being TRBD1 (5 bases). The germline V gene encodes CDR1 SGHRS and CDR2 YFSETQ. CDR3 length: 16 residues. Between the trimmed V and J ends, which lost 4 bases and 5 bases, there was a span of 16 bases. CDR3 nucleotide sequence: TGCGCCAGCAGCGATGCGGGGGTCCCGAATAATTCACCCCTCCACTTT. Translation: CASSDAGVPNNSPLHF.

This clone turned up a few times. The chain carries TRBV5-1 and TRBJ2-5, with unresolved D. CDR1 and CDR2 from the germline V gene are SGHRS and YFSETQ. The CDR3 sequence is 13 residues long. Between the trimmed V and J ends, which lost 4 bases and 1 base, there was a span of 8 bases. The CDR3 nucleotides are TGCGCCAGCAGCCCCTCGGGCCAAGAGACCCAGTACTTC. This encodes CASSPSGQETQYF.